The T cell receptor beta chain described here comes from a study of shared clonotypes between healthy human individuals. Study information: Donors were a couple of women and a few men aged 18 to 49. Study-wide findings and caveats: Lower generation probabilities were found for non-shared clonotypes than for those shared by all four donors.

Here immunoSEQ multiplex PCR was the method, and the copy in TCRdb shows in-frame clones only, minus some. The data hold some 1,600,000 clones, with 95% to 99% observed a single time. With regard to this clone: Its antigen remains unknown.

The CDR3 consists of 10 residues. Per germline, CDR1 SNHLY and CDR2 FYNNEI. V was shortened by 6 bases and J by 8 bases, with 8 bases between the two germline ends. The sequence derives from a man aged 25-45 years in good health. The rearrangement links TRBV2 to TRBJ2-7, with D hard to call. The specimen was naive CD4+ T cells sorted from blood. Subset indicated: CD45RA+ positively selected. This CDR3 reads CASRNGKQYF. The CDR3 DNA is TGTGCCAGCAGAAACGGAAAGCAGTACTTC.